The 25 T cell receptor beta chains listed next were all sequenced from one sample in a study of blood T cells in healthy people across ages. The authors ran a second PCR of 7 to 11 cycles using a sample-barcoded 5' primer and a J-beta primer mix. TCRdb re-called the 5' RACE reads with MiXCR, one entry per CDR3 protein. The sample records roughly 650,000 distinct CDR3 sequences, about 30% being singletons. The sequenced sample was blood. Source of these receptors: an elderly woman in good health.

This clonotype was found a few times. This may arise from a read error, as a much more abundant clone is one base away. This chain links TRBV20-1 with TRBJ2-1, with 10 bases fitting TRBD2. Germline V lookup: CDR1 DFQATT, CDR2 SNEGSKA (reference sequence). Trimming at V came to 3 bases and at J to 6 bases, leaving 11 bases not matched to a gene. The CDR3 runs 16 residues. Here the CDR3 DNA reads TGCAGTGCTAGTGTCCAGCGGGGGGGCCCGTGCAATGAGCAGTTCTTC. As protein: CSASVQRGGPCNEQFF.

This CDR3 is CASSRTGPPETQYF. The DNA for the CDR3 is TGTGCCAGCAGCCGTACAGGGCCCCCAGAGACCCAGTACTTC. The gene calls are TRBV11-3 and TRBJ2-5; TRBD1 might be the D (6 bases). There are 14 residues in the CDR3. Per germline, CDR1 SGHNT and CDR2 YENEEA. Trimming removed 5 bases at V and 4 bases at J, with 14 bases between. The entire variable domain, with the rest obtained from reference TRBV11-3 and TRBJ2-5, is as follows: EAGVVQSPRYKIIEKKQPVAFWCNPISGHNTLYWYLQNLGQGPELLIRYENEEAVDDSQLPKDRFSAERLKGVDSTLKIQPAELGDSAVYLCASSRTGPPETQYFGPGTRLLVL.

This clonotype was seen repeatedly, ten times or more. This chain uses TRBV2 with TRBJ2-7; D call uncertain. The CDR3 has 10 residues. Per the germline V gene, CDR1 is SNHLY and CDR2 is FYNNEI. V shed 6 bases and J shed 4 bases, with 4 bases lying between them. As DNA, the CDR3 is TGTGCCAGCAGAGAGTACGAGCAGTACTTC. This translates into CASREYEQYF.

In its sample, this clonotype was seen many times. The chain joins TRBV15 to TRBJ1-2; D is unresolved. The CDR3 runs 12 residues. The ends were cut back, 0 bases at V and 3 bases at J, with 2 bases in the middle. From germline, CDR1 is LNHNV and CDR2 YYDKDF (reference sequence). The CDR3 DNA sequence: TGTGCCACCAGCAGAGAGGACTATGGCTACACCTTC. Protein: CATSREDYGYTF.

J is TRBJ2-7 and V is TRBV20-1; 7 bases are shared with TRBD1. The ends lost 4 bases at V and 0 bases at J; junction bases unmatched: 3. CDR3 length equals 13 residues. Germline V gene sequence: CDR1 DFQATT, CDR2 SNEGSKA (reference sequence). The CDR3 loop is CSANRGGSYEQYF. The CDR3 DNA reads TGCAGTGCTAACAGGGGTGGCTCCTACGAGCAGTACTTC.

The table lists this clonotype with many counts. The chain couples TRBV4-2 to TRBJ1-2; possibly TRBD1 for D (5 bases). The CDR3 is 14 residues long. Germline V gives CDR1 LGHNA, CDR2 YNFKEQ. The V end was cut by 0 bases, the J end by 12 bases, with 17 bases between. The CDR3 DNA is TGTGCCAGCAGCCAAGATACTCTGCAGGGTACAGACACCTTC. Translation gives CASSQDTLQGTDTF.

The gene calls are TRBV29-1 and TRBJ2-1; D not resolved. Trimming shortened V by 3 bases and J by 1 base, and 10 bases separated the two germline ends. Per the germline V gene, CDR1 is SQVTM and CDR2 is ANQGSEA. This CDR3 contains 14 residues. The CDR3 reads CSVDSGYSYNEQFF. The DNA of the CDR3 is TGCAGCGTTGACTCCGGGTATTCCTACAATGAGCAGTTCTTC.

A word on this clonotype: Since a much larger clone is just one base distant, this may be a read error. The chain has TRBV20-1 and TRBJ2-1, with 7 bases lining up with TRBD2. The V and J ends lost 6 bases and 13 bases, in that order; junction bases with no gene match: 12. The CDR3 is 12 residues long. In germline, CDR1 is DFQATT, CDR2 SNEGSKA (reference sequence). For the CDR3, the DNA is TGCAGTGCGGGGAAAAGCGGGGAGACCCAGTTCTTC. It specifies CSAGKSGETQFF.

This clonotype has a count of ten or more. CDR3 bases: TGTGCCAGCAGCTTAGAGGGGGGGCGCGAGTATGGCTACACCTTC. As protein: CASSLEGGREYGYTF. The rearrangement uses TRBV7-2 and TRBJ1-2; TRBD1 is a possible D gene (6 bases). The germline V gene encodes CDR1 SGHTA and CDR2 FQGNSA. With 1 base removed from V and 5 bases from J, the gap between germline ends came to 14 bases. The CDR3 sequence is 15 residues long. The variable domain in full, with the rest retrieved from reference TRBV7-2 and TRBJ1-2, is GAGVSQSPSNKVTEKGKDVELRCDPISGHTALYWYRQSLGQGLEFLIYFQGNSAPDKSGLPSDRFSAERTGGSVSTLTIQRTQQEDSAVYLCASSLEGGREYGYTFGSGTRLTVV.

The V and J genes are TRBV6-6 and TRBJ1-3; tentative D call: TRBD1 (5 bases). Trimming removed 2 bases from V and 4 bases from J, with 9 bases in between. The CDR3 has 14 amino acids. The germline V gene has CDR1 MNHNY and CDR2 SVGAGI (reference sequence). CDR3 DNA: TGTGCCAGCAGTTACCAGGGTTCGGGAAACACCATATATTTT. Its translation: CASSYQGSGNTIYF.

Points on this clonotype: A single base separates this from a much larger clone, so it may be a read error. The chain employs TRBV6-1 and TRBJ2-3, with unresolved D. This CDR3 contains 14 residues. Trimming cost V 11 bases and J 2 bases, with 17 bases left between them. Germline V gives CDR1 MNHNS, CDR2 SASEGT. Here the CDR3 reads CAGTEGSFTDTQYF. The CDR3 DNA is TGTGCCGGCACGGAAGGCAGTTTCACAGATACGCAGTATTTT.

In this sample, this clonotype turned up a few times. The rearrangement links TRBV15 to TRBJ1-5; D gene uncertain. Germline CDR1 and CDR2: LNHNV and YYDKDF (reference sequence). CDR3 length: 14 residues. V gave up 3 bases and J gave up 4 bases, with 10 bases separating them. CDR3 coding DNA: TGTGCCACCAGCAGGGACGGAACTAATCAGCCCCAGCATTTT. As protein: CATSRDGTNQPQHF.

This clonotype was recorded at least ten times. A much bigger clone sits one base away, suggesting this may be a read error. CDR3 residues: CASSLSRGMQYF. In DNA, the CDR3 is TGTGCCAGCAGTTTATCTCGGGGAATGCAGTACTTC. The rearrangement uses TRBV28 and TRBJ2-5; maybe TRBD2 (5 bases). The CDR3 runs to 12 residues. Germline CDR1 MDHEN, CDR2 SYDVKM. The V gene lost 1 base and the J gene lost 11 bases, with 11 bases spanning the gap.

A remark on this clonotype: A much larger clone sits a single nucleotide away, making a read error possible. V usage is TRBV3-1 and J usage is TRBJ2-1; maybe TRBD1 (5 bases). With 5 bases removed from V and 6 bases from J, the gap between germline ends came to 14 bases. Germline values: CDR1 LGHDT, CDR2 YNNKEL (reference sequence). The CDR3 is 14 amino acids. The CDR3 sequence: CASSLLLDSNEQFF. CDR3 in DNA: TGTGCCAGCAGCTTGCTTTTAGACAGCAATGAGCAGTTCTTC.

This clonotype has only a few counts. This sequence joins TRBV6-6 and TRBJ2-7; D assignment may be TRBD1 or TRBD2 (5 bases each). V was shortened by 2 bases and J by 7 bases, with 15 bases between the two germline ends. CDR1 is MNHNY, CDR2 SVGAGI, per germline (reference sequence). CDR3 length equals 14 residues. CDR3 sequence reads: CASSYVLGENEQYF. CDR3 nucleotide sequence: TGTGCCAGCAGTTACGTTTTGGGGGAAAATGAGCAGTACTTC.

In this sample, this clonotype turned up many times. The chain recombines TRBV5-1 with TRBJ2-1; D assignment may be TRBD1 or TRBD2 (6 bases each). Trimming removed 5 bases from V and 9 bases from J, with 21 bases in between. Germline CDR1 and CDR2: SGHRS and YFSETQ. The CDR3 consists of 15 residues. The DNA for the CDR3 is TGCGCCAGCAGGAAAACACCGGACGGAGGGGGTGAGCAGTTCTTC. Amino acid sequence: CASRKTPDGGGEQFF.

This clonotype has a count of ten or more. The chain uses TRBV3-1 and TRBJ1-6; D is perhaps TRBD1 (6 bases). The CDR3 runs 15 residues. Germline V gene lookup returns CDR1 LGHDT and CDR2 YNNKEL (reference sequence). The germline V and J ends were trimmed by 0 bases and 10 bases, with 13 bases remaining between them. CDR3 residues: CASSQDTNRVSPLHF. The DNA for the CDR3 is TGTGCCAGCAGCCAAGATACGAACAGGGTCTCACCCCTCCACTTT.

Turning to this clonotype: A read error may be the cause here, since a much bigger clone is one base away. Here the CDR3 omits its conserved ending phenylalanine or tryptophan, so a read error is the likely source. The genes are TRBV9 and TRBJ2-1; 9 bases map to TRBD2. Trimming at V came to 4 bases and at J to 5 bases, leaving 7 bases not matched to a gene. This CDR3 contains 15 residues. CDR1 is SGDLS and CDR2 is YYNGEE in the germline V gene. The CDR3 is CASSQAAGGHNEQFC. DNA for the CDR3: TGTGCCAGCAGCCAAGCAGCGGGGGGACACAATGAGCAGTTCTGC.

V usage is TRBV27 and J usage is TRBJ1-1, with TRBD1 matching over 9 bases. CDR1 is MNHEY and CDR2 is SMNVEV in the germline V gene (reference sequence). This CDR3 comprises 13 residues. J gave up 3 bases and V 6 bases, and 2 bases lay outside the gene matches. The CDR3 region is CASRDRGYTEAFF. CDR3 DNA: TGTGCCAGCAGAGACAGGGGGTACACTGAAGCTTTCTTT.

On this clonotype: A much larger clone differs from this one at a single base, so this may be a read error. V gene TRBV6-2 or TRBV6-3 combines with J gene TRBJ1-2; D is undetermined. Germline CDR1 is MNHEY and CDR2 is SVGEGT. There are 12 residues in the CDR3. The CDR3 spells CASRSVNYGCTF. In DNA, the CDR3 is TGTGCCAGCAGATCGGTGAACTATGGCTGCACCTTC.

This clonotype was recorded once. It may be a read error: a sequence one base away is much more abundant. The chain uses TRBV9 and TRBJ2-3; D possibly corresponds to TRBD1 (5 bases). Germline V gene data show CDR1 as SGDLS and CDR2 as YYNGEE. The CDR3 totals 18 residues. The V end lost 3 bases, the J end lost 2 bases, and 22 bases lay between the germline ends. The CDR3 DNA reads as TGTGCCAGCAGCGCTACATTATTAGGGGTGGGGTACACAGATACGCAGTATTTT. It translates to CASSATLLGVGYTDTQYF. Full variable domain (remainder filled in from reference TRBV9 and TRBJ2-3): DSGVTQTPKHLITATGQRVTLRCSPRSGDLSVYWYQQSLDQGLQFLIQYYNGEERAKGNILERFSAQQFPDLHSELNLSSLELGDSALYFCASSATLLGVGYTDTQYFGPGTRLTVL.

There are many counts of this clonotype. The rearrangement links TRBV20-1 to TRBJ2-5; either TRBD1 or TRBD2 may supply D (6 bases each). Germline CDR1 reads DFQATT; CDR2 reads SNEGSKA (reference sequence). This CDR3 spans 14 amino acids. Trimming removed 6 bases from V and 2 bases from J, with 16 bases in between. As DNA, the CDR3 is TGCAGTGCACCCCTAGGGGGGATTCAAGAGACCCAGTACTTC. Translating gives CSAPLGGIQETQYF.

This rearrangement joins TRBV7-9 to TRBJ1-3; D is ambiguous. Looked up from germline, CDR1 is SEHNR and CDR2 is FQNEAQ (reference sequence). V dropped 4 bases and J dropped 0 bases, with 13 bases sitting between them. This CDR3 is 16 amino acids long. The CDR3 bases are TGTGCCAGCAGCTCCGACCGCATAAACTCTGGAAACACCATATATTTT. This sequence encodes CASSSDRINSGNTIYF.

The chain uses TRBV12-3 or TRBV12-4 and TRBJ2-7; D not resolved. This CDR3 is 13 amino acids long. Trimming shortened V by 5 bases and J by 2 bases, and 10 bases separated the two germline ends. The CDR3, as DNA: TGTGCCAGCAGTGCCGGTCCTACCTACGAGCAGTACTTC. It codes for CASSAGPTYEQYF.

V usage is TRBV29-1 and J usage is TRBJ2-7; D ambiguous. In germline, CDR1 is SQVTM, CDR2 ANQGSEA. The CDR3 has 11 amino acids. The V end lost 7 bases, the J end lost 3 bases, and 10 bases lay between the germline ends. Written as DNA, the CDR3 is TGCAGCGCCGAAACCGGCTACGAGCAGTACTTC. Protein product: CSAETGYEQYF.